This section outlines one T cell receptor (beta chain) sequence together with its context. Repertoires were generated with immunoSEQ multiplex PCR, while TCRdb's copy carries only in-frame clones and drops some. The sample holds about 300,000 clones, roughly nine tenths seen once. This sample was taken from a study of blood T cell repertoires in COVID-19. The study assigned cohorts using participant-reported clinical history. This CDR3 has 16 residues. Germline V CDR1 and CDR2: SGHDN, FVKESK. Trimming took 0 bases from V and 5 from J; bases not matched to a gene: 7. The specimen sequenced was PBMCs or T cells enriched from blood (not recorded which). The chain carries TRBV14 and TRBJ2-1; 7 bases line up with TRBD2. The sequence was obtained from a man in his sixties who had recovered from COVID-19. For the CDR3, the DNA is TGTGCCAGCAGCCAAGATCTGGGGGAGGGAAACAATGAGCAGTTCTTC. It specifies CASSQDLGEGNNEQFF.